A single sample gave rise to the 23 T cell receptor beta chains below, sequenced in a study of blood T cell repertoires in COVID-19. Sequenced by immunoSEQ multiplex PCR; TCRdb stores in-frame clones only, minus some. The table shows fewer than 250,000 clones, with over 75% occurring only once. Sequencing input: PBMCs or T cells enriched from blood (not recorded which). These TCRs come from a man aged 25-45 years in a cohort exposed to, infected with or recovered from COVID-19 (not recorded which).

This rearrangement joins TRBV5-1 to TRBJ2-7; D unresolved. The CDR3 spans 12 residues. The V gene's germline CDR1 is SGHRS and CDR2 YFSETQ. V lost 1 base to trimming and J lost 4 bases, with 6 bases between them. The CDR3 region is CASSLPEYEQYF. CDR3 sequence (DNA): TGCGCCAGCAGCTTGCCGGAGTACGAGCAGTACTTC.

The chain uses TRBV29-1 and TRBJ2-7; D is uncertain. Trimming left V 0 bases short and J 4 bases short, with 19 bases between. Germline V gene lookup returns CDR1 SQVTM and CDR2 ANQGSEA. The CDR3 covers 16 residues. DNA for the CDR3: TGCAGCGTTGAAGATCTTGTAGCCCCTTATGTTTACGAGCAGTACTTC. This gives the protein CSVEDLVAPYVYEQYF.

The chain uses TRBV4-1 and TRBJ2-7; D is unresolved. Trimming cost V 0 bases and J 8 bases, with 11 bases left between them. The CDR3 is 13 residues long. Germline CDR1 and CDR2: MGHRA and YSYEKL. CDR3 nucleotides: TGCGCCAGCAGCCAAGAAGGCGGTCCCCAGCAGTACTTC. Protein product: CASSQEGGPQQYF.

J is TRBJ1-4 and V is TRBV24-1; possibly TRBD1 for D (5 bases). The germline V gene has CDR1 KGHDR and CDR2 SFDVKD. Deletions cut 3 bases from V and 0 bases from J, with 10 bases between. The CDR3 length is 16 residues. DNA for the CDR3: TGTGCCACCAGTGATCCCACAGGTGCAACTAATGAAAAACTGTTTTTT. Translating it yields CATSDPTGATNEKLFF.

CDR3 nucleotides: TGTGCCAGCAGCGAGACGGGTTATAGCAATCAGCCCCAGCATTTT. Protein product: CASSETGYSNQPQHF. The chain combines TRBV9 with TRBJ1-5; no definite D call. CDR3 size: 15 residues. Trimming left V 3 bases short and J 0 bases short, with 10 bases between. From germline, CDR1 is SGDLS and CDR2 YYNGEE.

The J gene is TRBJ1-2, the V gene TRBV24-1; 11 bases map to TRBD1. The CDR3 covers 15 residues. Germline CDR1 is KGHDR and CDR2 is SFDVKD. The V gene end was trimmed by 4 bases and the J gene end by 7 bases; junction bases not matched to a gene: 7. CDR3 protein: CATSETGTGGFGYTF. The CDR3 region has the DNA TGTGCCACCAGTGAAACCGGGACAGGGGGTTTTGGCTACACCTTC.

The chain couples TRBV24-1 to TRBJ1-5; D gene unclear. The V gene lost 1 base and the J gene lost 3 bases, with 6 bases spanning the gap. This CDR3 has 14 amino acids. Germline V CDR1 and CDR2: KGHDR, SFDVKD. The chain's CDR3 is CATSDFQDNQPQHF. Written as DNA, the CDR3 is TGTGCCACCAGTGATTTTCAGGACAATCAGCCCCAGCATTTT.

This clone has more than one count but fewer than ten. The V and J genes are TRBV25-1 and TRBJ2-7; 10 nucleotides match TRBD2. Germline CDR1 reads MGHDK; CDR2 reads SYGVNS. V shed 4 bases and J 9 bases; nucleotides not matched to a gene: 9. The CDR3 is 14 amino acids. DNA for the CDR3: TGTGCCAGCAGTGCCGATCCGGGACTAGCGAGGCAGTACTTC. Encoded protein: CASSADPGLARQYF.

The V and J genes are TRBV7-2 and TRBJ2-3; 8 nucleotides align to TRBD2. The CDR3 has 12 residues. J was trimmed by 13 bases and V by 1 base; bases with no gene match: 4. Germline CDR1 reads SGHTA; CDR2 reads FQGNSA. The CDR3 is CASSLDGGVEYF. The CDR3 coding sequence is TGTGCCAGCAGCTTAGACGGGGGGGTGGAGTATTTT.

V is TRBV18 and J is TRBJ2-5; 7 bases are shared with TRBD2. Trimming cost V 3 bases and J 1 base; bases outside gene matches: 5. The CDR3 has 15 amino acids. Germline V lookup: CDR1 KGHSH, CDR2 LQKENI. The CDR3 loop is CASSPLSGGQETQYF. The CDR3 nucleotides are TGTGCCAGCTCACCCCTGTCGGGGGGCCAAGAGACCCAGTACTTC.

The V and J genes are TRBV28 and TRBJ2-7, with 7 bases identical to TRBD1. The V gene's germline CDR1 is MDHEN and CDR2 SYDVKM. After removal of 6 bases from V and 2 bases from J, the junction contained 4 bases not matched to a gene. The CDR3 has 13 amino acids. CDR3 region: CASRTGQTYEQYF. The CDR3 DNA reads TGTGCCAGCAGGACGGGACAGACCTACGAGCAGTACTTC.

The V gene is TRBV2, the J gene TRBJ2-7; TRBD2 matches at 13 bases. This CDR3 spans 15 amino acids. V shed 6 bases, J shed 2 bases, and the junction held 4 bases outside the gene matches. The germline CDR1 and CDR2 sequences are SNHLY and FYNNEI. CDR3 sequence: CASSAGTSGTYEQYF. CDR3 DNA sequence: TGTGCCAGCAGCGCCGGGACTAGCGGGACCTACGAGCAGTACTTC.

For this clone: Other DNA sequences in the same sample also yield this CDR3. The chain links TRBV6-2 or TRBV6-3 to TRBJ1-5; D gene unclear. Germline CDR1 reads MNHEY; CDR2 reads SVGEGT. Trimming cost V 3 bases and J 6 bases, with 6 bases left between them. The CDR3 is 12 amino acids. CDR3 residues: CASSYEGQPQHF. CDR3 bases: TGTGCCAGCAGTTATGAGGGTCAGCCCCAGCATTTT.

The V call is TRBV15, the J call TRBJ1-5; TRBD1 aligns across 9 bases. V gave up 9 bases and J gave up 6 bases; unmatched junction bases: 9. Germline assignment: CDR1 LNHNV and CDR2 YYDKDF (reference sequence). The CDR3 sequence is 14 residues long. The DNA of the CDR3 is TGTGCCACTTCGGACAGGGGAGGGATTCAGCCCCAGCATTTT. Encoded protein: CATSDRGGIQPQHF. Full variable domain (outside the CDR3, taken from reference TRBV15 and TRBJ1-5): DAMVIQNPRYQVTQFGKPVTLSCSQTLNHNVMYWYQQKSSQAPKLLFHYYDKDFNNEADTPDNFQSRRPNTSFCFLDIRSPGLGDTAMYLCATSDRGGIQPQHFGDGTRLSIL.

The chain links TRBV28 to TRBJ1-5, with 10 bases aligning to TRBD1. The V gene end was trimmed by 6 bases and the J gene end by 9 bases; junction bases not matched to a gene: 8. The CDR3 runs to 14 residues. The V gene's germline CDR1 is MDHEN and CDR2 SYDVKM. The CDR3 sequence is CASRSGDRGGPQHF. Written as DNA, the CDR3 is TGTGCCAGCAGATCCGGGGACAGGGGAGGGCCCCAGCATTTT.

The V gene is TRBV3-1 (or the pseudogene TRBV3-2), the J gene TRBJ2-4; possible D gene TRBD2, 6 bases. In germline, CDR1 is LGHDT, CDR2 YNNKEL (reference sequence). Trimming pared 1 base from V and 6 bases from J, leaving 10 bases between. There are 14 residues in the CDR3. CDR3 loop: CASSQASATNIQYF. CDR3 DNA sequence: TGTGCCAGCAGCCAAGCTAGCGCGACAAACATTCAGTACTTC.

The chain carries TRBV7-5 and TRBJ1-3; the listed D gene, TRBD1, was not tested against the DNA. TRBV7-5 is a known pseudogene. This CDR3 is 14 amino acids long. For the CDR3, the DNA is TGTGCCAGAAGCTTAGCGTCAGATGGAAACACCATATATTTT. Encoded protein: CARSLASDGNTIYF.

V and J are TRBV19 and TRBJ1-3, with 7 positions matching TRBD1. CDR3 length: 18 amino acids. CDR1 LNHDA and CDR2 SQIVND come from the germline V gene (reference sequence). The junction had 11 bases not matched to a gene; V was cut back by 3 bases and J by 0 bases. The CDR3 nucleotides are TGTGCCAGTAGTATGGCCCGGGGACAGAGCAGCTCTGGAAACACCATATATTTT. Translation gives CASSMARGQSSSGNTIYF. The full variable domain, completed using reference TRBV19 and TRBJ1-3, is DGGITQSPKYLFRKEGQNVTLSCEQNLNHDAMYWYRQDPGQGLRLIYYSQIVNDFQKGDIAEGYSVSREKKESFPLTVTSAQKNPTAFYLCASSMARGQSSSGNTIYFGEGSWLTVV.

The rearrangement joins TRBV2 to TRBJ2-2; 7 bases agree with TRBD1. The germline gives CDR1 SNHLY, CDR2 FYNNEI. There are 19 residues in the CDR3. Germline trimming cut 6 bases from V and 4 bases from J; bases unmatched to any gene: 20. The CDR3 DNA reads as TGTGCCAGCAGGGAAAGGGCCTTAAACACAGGGGTTGGCACCGGGGAGCTGTTTTTT. It codes for CASRERALNTGVGTGELFF.

The genes are TRBV28 and TRBJ1-5, with TRBD1 as a possible D gene (5 bases). Germline CDR1 MDHEN, CDR2 SYDVKM. Trimming removed 2 bases at V and 0 bases at J, with 8 bases between. This CDR3 contains 15 residues. CDR3 in amino acids: CASSLVGHSNQPQHF. The CDR3 bases are TGTGCCAGCAGTTTAGTGGGGCATAGCAATCAGCCCCAGCATTTT.

The chain joins TRBV9 to TRBJ1-1, with a possible D match to TRBD1 (6 bases). Germline-derived CDR1 and CDR2 are SGDLS and YYNGEE. Deletions cut 4 bases from V and 0 bases from J, with 13 bases between. The CDR3 is 15 amino acids. The CDR3 DNA follows: TGTGCCAGCAGCTCTCCCAGGGGTTTGAACACTGAAGCTTTCTTT. Protein: CASSSPRGLNTEAFF.

Note on this clone: At one end the junction does not follow the germline gene, possibly because of a read error. The V and J genes are TRBV9 and TRBJ2-2; D is unresolved. The CDR3 has 13 residues. The germline CDR1 and CDR2 sequences are SGDLS and YYNGEE. The CDR3 loop reads CATSNTNTGELFF. The DNA for the CDR3 is TGTGCCACCAGCAACACCAACACCGGGGAGCTGTTTTTT.

This clone was detected once. The V and J genes are TRBV5-1 and TRBJ2-5; perhaps TRBD1 as D (6 bases). V shed 0 bases and J shed 2 bases, with 11 bases lying between them. This CDR3 comprises 15 residues. CDR1 is SGHRS, CDR2 YFSETQ, per germline. CDR3 amino acids: CASSLAQGPQETQYF. The CDR3 DNA reads TGCGCCAGCAGCTTGGCGCAGGGGCCTCAAGAGACCCAGTACTTC.